This TCR beta chain appears in the sequencing data of a study of identical twins. Notes on the study in general: Clonotypes of the beta chain that were abundant in cord blood carried fewer insertions (memory repertoires showed none).

J gave up 6 bases and V 4 bases, and 6 bases lay outside the gene matches. Germline CDR1 reads KGHDR; CDR2 reads SFDVKD. CDR3 length: 15 residues. For this clonotype: What it binds is not known.

TCRdb reprocessed the 5' RACE reads via MiXCR and lists one record per CDR3 protein. The sample holds about 470,000 distinct CDR3 sequences, less than 25% seen once. The same data also went into a second study, on T cells expressing NK-cell markers. That study adds: With an anti-gamma-delta TCR antibody, sorting in several experiments was kept to alpha-beta TCR T cells.

The chain links TRBV24-1 to TRBJ2-2; 8 bases are shared with TRBD1. The sequencing sample was made of CD4+ T cells sorted from blood. The clonotype was recovered from a woman younger than 35 in good health. The CDR3: CATSDPGQGAGELFF. DNA of the CDR3: TGTGCCACCAGTGACCCCGGACAGGGCGCCGGGGAGCTGTTTTTT.